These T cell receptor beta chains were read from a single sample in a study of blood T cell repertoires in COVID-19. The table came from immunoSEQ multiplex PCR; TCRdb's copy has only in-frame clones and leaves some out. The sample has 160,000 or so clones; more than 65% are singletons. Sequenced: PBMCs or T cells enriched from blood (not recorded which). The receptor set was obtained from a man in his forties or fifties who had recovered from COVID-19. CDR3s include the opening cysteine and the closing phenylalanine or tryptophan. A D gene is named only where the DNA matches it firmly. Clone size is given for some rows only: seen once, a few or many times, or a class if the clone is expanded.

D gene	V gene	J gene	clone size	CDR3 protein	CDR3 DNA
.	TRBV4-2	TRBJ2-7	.	CASSQDLQGTYEQYF	TGTGCCAGCAGCCAAGATTTACAGGGAACCTACGAGCAGTACTTC
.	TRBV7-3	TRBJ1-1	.	CASSLTAGRNTEAFF	TGTGCCAGCAGCTTAACGGCGGGGAGGAACACTGAAGCTTTCTTT
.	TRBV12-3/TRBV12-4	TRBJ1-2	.	CASSFSGNYGYTF	TGTGCCAGCAGTTTTTCGGGTAACTATGGCTACACCTTC
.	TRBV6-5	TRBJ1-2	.	CASRLGSYGYTF	TGTGCCAGCAGACTAGGATCATATGGCTACACCTTC
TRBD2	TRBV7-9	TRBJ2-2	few	CASSPRTSGATGELFF	TGTGCCAGCAGCCCCAGGACTAGCGGGGCTACCGGGGAGCTGTTTTTT
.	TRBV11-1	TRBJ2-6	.	CASSLAGGLGANVLTF	TGTGCCAGCAGCTTAGCCGGTGGGCTTGGGGCCAACGTCCTGACTTTC
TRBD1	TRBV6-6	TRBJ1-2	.	CASSVRTGTYGYTF	TGTGCCAGCAGCGTTCGGACAGGCACATATGGCTACACCTTC
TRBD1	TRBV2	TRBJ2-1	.	CASRDRVYNEQFF	TGTGCCAGCAGGGACAGGGTATACAATGAGCAGTTCTTC
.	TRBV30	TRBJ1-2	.	CAWSVPLVRQSLTNYGYTF	TGTGCCTGGAGTGTACCTTTAGTGCGACAGTCCCTGACTAACTATGGCTACACCTTC
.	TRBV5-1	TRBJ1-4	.	CASSQAPTGTNEKLFF	TGCGCCAGCAGCCAGGCACCGACAGGCACTAATGAAAAACTGTTTTTT
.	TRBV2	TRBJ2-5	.	CASRWTMQETQYF	TGTGCCAGCAGGTGGACTATGCAAGAGACCCAGTACTTC
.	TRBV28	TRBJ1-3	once	CASSPTGFSGNTIYF	TGTGCCAGCAGTCCCACAGGGTTCTCTGGAAACACCATATATTTT
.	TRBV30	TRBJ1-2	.	CAWRRDWVGGYTF	TGTGCCTGGAGGAGGGACTGGGTCGGTGGCTACACCTTC
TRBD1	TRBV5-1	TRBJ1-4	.	CASSLSPGTVNEKLFF	TGCGCCAGCAGCTTGAGCCCCGGGACAGTCAATGAAAAACTGTTTTTT
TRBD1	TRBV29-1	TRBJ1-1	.	CSVERQGGTEAFF	TGCAGCGTTGAGAGACAGGGGGGGACTGAAGCTTTCTTT
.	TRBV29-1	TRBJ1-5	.	CSVKAGNSNQPQHF	TGCAGCGTGAAGGCGGGGAATAGCAATCAGCCCCAGCATTTT
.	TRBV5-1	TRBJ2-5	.	CASSHGRQRETQYF	TGCGCCAGCAGTCATGGACGGCAGCGGGAGACCCAGTACTTC
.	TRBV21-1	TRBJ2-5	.	CASSTAFEQTQETQYF	TGTGCCAGCAGCACGGCGTTTGAACAGACCCAAGAGACCCAGTACTTC
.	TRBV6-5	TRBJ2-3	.	CASSYSGGLVDTQYF	TGTGCCAGCAGTTACTCGGGGGGGCTGGTAGATACGCAGTATTTT
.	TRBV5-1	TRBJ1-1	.	CASSLSDSDAAFF	TGCGCCAGCAGCTTGTCCGACAGCGATGCAGCTTTCTTT
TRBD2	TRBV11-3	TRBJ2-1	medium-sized	CASSVSGGVDEQFF	TGTGCCAGCAGCGTTAGCGGGGGGGTTGATGAGCAGTTCTTC
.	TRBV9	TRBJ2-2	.	CASSVASGRLNTGELFF	TGTGCCAGCAGCGTAGCCTCGGGGAGGCTGAACACCGGGGAGCTGTTTTTT
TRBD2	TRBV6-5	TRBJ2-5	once	CASSPTSLGETQYF	TGTGCCAGCAGCCCGACTAGCCTGGGAGAGACCCAGTACTTC
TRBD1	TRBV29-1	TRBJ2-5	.	CSVDRAAETQYF	TGCAGCGTAGACAGGGCGGCTGAGACCCAGTACTTC
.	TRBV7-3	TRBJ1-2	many	CASSAGSYGYTF	TGTGCCAGCAGTGCAGGGTCCTATGGCTACACCTTC
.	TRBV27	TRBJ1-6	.	CASSLFPGANSPLHF	TGTGCCAGCAGTTTATTCCCAGGGGCTAATTCACCCCTCCACTTT
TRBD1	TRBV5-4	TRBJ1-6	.	CASSFRQGVNSPLHF	TGTGCCAGCAGCTTCAGACAGGGAGTAAATTCACCCCTCCACTTT
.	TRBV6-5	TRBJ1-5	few	CASLSWGRDNQPQHF	TGTGCCAGCCTGTCCTGGGGCAGGGACAATCAGCCCCAGCATTTT
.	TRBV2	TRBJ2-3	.	CASSAEQSPSTDTQYF	TGTGCCAGCAGTGCTGAACAATCTCCTAGCACAGATACGCAGTATTTT
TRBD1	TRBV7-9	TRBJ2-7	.	CATSSPDRILYEQYF	TGTGCCACCTCCTCCCCGGACAGGATCCTATACGAGCAGTACTTC
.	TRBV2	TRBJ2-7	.	CASSAGREQYF	TGTGCCAGCAGTGCCGGCAGGGAGCAGTACTTC
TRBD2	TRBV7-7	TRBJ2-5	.	CASSFTSGEQETQYF	TGTGCCAGCAGCTTTACTAGCGGGGAGCAAGAGACCCAGTACTTC
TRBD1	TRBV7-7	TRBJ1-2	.	CASRIKPPKQGNYGYTF	TGTGCCAGCAGAATAAAGCCCCCCAAACAGGGGAACTATGGCTACACCTTC
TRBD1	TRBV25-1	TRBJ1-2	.	CASSEVGGGVHGYTF	TGTGCCAGCAGTGAGGTTGGAGGGGGCGTTCACGGCTACACCTTC
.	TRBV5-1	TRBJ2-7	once	CASSSIRENSEQYF	TGCGCCAGCAGCTCGATCCGGGAGAATTCGGAGCAGTACTTC
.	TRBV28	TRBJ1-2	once	CASSRGDYGYTF	TGTGCCAGCAGTCGGGGGGACTATGGCTACACCTTC
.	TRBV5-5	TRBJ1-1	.	CASSLVAGAEAFF	TGTGCCAGCAGCTTGGTAGCTGGCGCTGAAGCTTTCTTT
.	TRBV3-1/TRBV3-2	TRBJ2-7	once	CASSQDLGFSYEQYF	TGTGCCAGCAGCCAAGATCTCGGTTTCTCCTACGAGCAGTACTTC
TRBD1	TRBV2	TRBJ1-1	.	CASTAGQRNTEAFF	TGTGCCAGCACCGCGGGACAGAGGAACACTGAAGCTTTCTTT
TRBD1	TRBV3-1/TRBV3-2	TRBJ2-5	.	CASSHRDREQETQYF	TGTGCCAGCAGCCACCGGGACAGGGAACAAGAGACCCAGTACTTC
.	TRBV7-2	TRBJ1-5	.	CASSPWAGQPQHF	TGTGCCAGCAGCCCATGGGCAGGGCAGCCCCAGCATTTT
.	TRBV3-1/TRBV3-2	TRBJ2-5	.	CASSPTGTPQETQYF	TGTGCCAGCAGCCCGACGGGGACACCCCAAGAGACCCAGTACTTC
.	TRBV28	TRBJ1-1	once	CASSLRVNTEAFF	TGTGCCAGCAGCCTCCGAGTGAACACTGAAGCTTTCTTT
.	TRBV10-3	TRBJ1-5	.	CAISETGRSNQPQHF	TGTGCCATCAGTGAGACAGGGAGAAGTAATCAGCCCCAGCATTTT